This T cell receptor beta chain was identified during a study of early T cells in non-severe SARS-CoV-2 infection. Turning to the study itself: Chains were not paired, and sequencing was done on bulk RNA from unsorted whole blood.

Study-wide points: Missing private and CD4 specificities, VDJdb matching favored anti-spike CD8 responses.

TCRdb reprocessed the 5' RACE reads via MiXCR and lists one record per CDR3 protein. This sample has some 96,000 distinct CDR3 sequences, with about 15% found just once. About this clonotype: What it binds is unknown.

The length of the CDR3 is 16 residues. Trimming stripped 0 bases from V and 2 bases from J, with 8 bases between. CDR1 is MGHRA and CDR2 is YSYEKL in the germline V gene. What was sequenced was whole blood. The clonotype comes from an adult who was a healthcare worker with PCR-confirmed SARS-CoV-2 infection or an uninfected control (not recorded which). The rearrangement uses TRBV4-1 and TRBJ2-6; D uncertain. CDR3 residues: CASSQEWDAGANVLTF. CDR3 nucleotides: TGCGCCAGCAGCCAAGAATGGGATGCTGGGGCCAACGTCCTGACTTTC.